This record concerns one TCR beta chain sequence. This sample was taken from a study of blood T cell repertoires in COVID-19. Overall study: The origin of the acute and convalescent COVID-19 samples was the United States, Italy and Spain.

CDR1 and CDR2 (germline): MNHEY, SVGAGI. V shed 6 bases and J 1 base; nucleotides not matched to a gene: 5. The CDR3 sequence is 15 residues long. All recovered Cohort 3 donors got two negative PCRs, got clearance, or saw symptom resolution. Assay: immunoSEQ multiplex PCR; the TCRdb copy retains only in-frame clones and omits some. The sample has about 390,000 clones; approximately 87% are singletons. This clonotype was obtained from a woman between 50 and 59 years old who had recovered from COVID-19. Sequencing was performed on PBMCs or T cells enriched from blood (not recorded which). This rearrangement joins TRBV6-5 to TRBJ2-3; 9 nucleotides align to TRBD2. The CDR3, as DNA: TGTGCCAGCAGAGGTCTAGCGGGGCGCACAGATACGCAGTATTTT. Translation gives CASRGLAGRTDTQYF.